The 18 T cell receptor beta chains below all came from one sample that was sequenced in a study of OX40 agonist ivuxolimab in advanced cancers. The method was immunoSEQ multiplex PCR; TCRdb's version includes in-frame clones alone and lacks a portion of them. The repertoire includes approximately 67,000 clones, less than 90% of them detected once, and 2% to 3% sits in the top ten. The sequencing used CD4+ or CD8+ T cells sorted from blood, collected in a trial of the OX40 agonist ivuxolimab. These receptors were obtained from an adult with an advanced solid tumor such as melanoma, head and neck, liver or kidney cancer.

The chain joins TRBV7-2 to TRBJ2-5; 9 positions agree with TRBD1. Trimming removed 5 bases from V and 5 bases from J; junction bases left unmatched: 18. Germline assignment: CDR1 SGHTA and CDR2 FQGNSA. The CDR3 has 18 residues. DNA of the CDR3: TGTGCCAGCAGCCATATACACAGGGGGCGTGCGCGGTCTGAGACCCAGTACTTC. Residues: CASSHIHRGRARSETQYF.

The chain carries TRBV30 and TRBJ2-1; D call uncertain. V was pared by 3 bases and J by 3 bases, with 9 bases between. This CDR3 contains 13 residues. Germline V gene sequence: CDR1 GTSNPN, CDR2 SVGIG (reference sequence). The CDR3 nucleotides read TGTGCCTGGAGAAGAGGTAGCTACAATGAGCAGTTCTTC. Translation gives CAWRRGSYNEQFF. The variable domain in full, with the rest retrieved from reference TRBV30 and TRBJ2-1, is SQTIHQWPATLVQPVGSPLSLECTVEGTSNPNLYWYRQAAGRGLQLLFYSVGIGQISSEVPQNLSASRPQDRQFILSSKKLLLSDSGFYLCAWRRGSYNEQFFGPGTRLTVL.

V usage is TRBV7-6 and J usage is TRBJ2-7; 7 bases align to TRBD2. CDR1 is SGHVS and CDR2 is FNYEAQ in the germline V gene. This CDR3 is built from 15 residues. The trim removed 2 bases at V and 0 bases at J, leaving 4 bases unmatched. CDR3 bases: TGTGCCAGCAGCTTATCGGGAGGTCCCTCCTACGAGCAGTACTTC. It translates to CASSLSGGPSYEQYF.

The CDR3, as DNA: TGTGCCAGCAGCCCTCAAGGTTCGTCAGGGGGCTATGGCTACACCTTC. It is translated as CASSPQGSSGGYGYTF. The V gene is TRBV5-4, the J gene TRBJ1-2; the match to TRBD1 covers 7 bases. V dropped 4 bases and J dropped 4; count of bases not matched to a gene: 13. CDR1 and CDR2 from the germline V gene are SGHNT and YYREEE (reference sequence). This CDR3 is built from 16 residues.

This chain uses TRBV27 with TRBJ1-1; D might be TRBD1 (6 bases). The CDR3 loop spans 13 amino acids. Looked up from germline, CDR1 is MNHEY and CDR2 is SMNVEV (reference sequence). Trimming pared 6 bases from V and 5 bases from J, leaving 13 bases between. CDR3 bases: TGTGCCAGCAGCCCCCCAGGGGAAACTGAAGCTTTCTTT. This gives the protein CASSPPGETEAFF.

The CDR3 loop is CASSSYSGGRNEQFF. The CDR3 DNA reads as TGTGCCAGCAGCTCCTATTCGGGCGGGAGGAATGAGCAGTTCTTC. The gene calls are TRBV7-3 and TRBJ2-1; 8 nucleotides match TRBD2. V trimming: 4 bases; J trimming: 7 bases; junction bases outside the gene matches: 9. Per germline, CDR1 SGHTA and CDR2 FQGTGA. The CDR3 is 15 amino acids.

This rearrangement joins TRBV30 to TRBJ1-5; maybe TRBD1 (6 bases). V lost 8 bases and J lost 8, with 25 bases in between. Germline V gene sequence: CDR1 GTSNPN, CDR2 SVGIG (reference sequence). The CDR3 extends over 15 amino acids. The CDR3 is CAVTQQGQISEPQHF. CDR3 DNA sequence: TGTGCCGTGACCCAGCAAGGACAGATAAGTGAGCCCCAGCATTTT.

The chain combines TRBV5-1 with TRBJ2-7; D is possibly TRBD2 (7 bases). The CDR3 covers 15 residues. The germline V gene encodes CDR1 SGHRS and CDR2 YFSETQ. Trimming cost V 2 bases and J 2 bases, with 14 bases left between them. Here the CDR3 DNA reads TGCGCCAGCAGCTTATTACAGGGAGGGACCTACGAGCAGTACTTC. Translation gives CASSLLQGGTYEQYF. The full variable domain, completed using reference TRBV5-1 and TRBJ2-7, is KAGVTQTPRYLIKTRGQQVTLSCSPISGHRSVSWYQQTPGQGLQFLFEYFSETQRNKGNFPGRFSGRQFSNSRSEMNVSTLELGDSALYLCASSLLQGGTYEQYFGPGTRLTVT.

The chain has TRBV5-4 and TRBJ2-7, with 8 nucleotides matching TRBD1. This CDR3 spans 17 amino acids. Germline loops: CDR1 SGHNT, CDR2 YYREEE (reference sequence). Trimming at V came to 2 bases and at J to 5 bases, leaving 15 bases not matched to a gene. The CDR3 DNA follows: TGTGCCAGCAGCTTCTCCAGGGGGCGCCGAATTGATCACGAGCAGTACTTC. Amino acids: CASSFSRGRRIDHEQYF.

The chain uses TRBV2 and TRBJ2-7; 9 bases align to TRBD1. The CDR3 covers 13 residues. The trim removed 5 bases at V and 11 bases at J, leaving 10 bases unmatched. CDR1 and CDR2 (germline): SNHLY, FYNNEI. CDR3 region: CASSPDRGSGEYF. DNA for the CDR3: TGTGCCAGCAGTCCGGACAGGGGAAGTGGGGAGTACTTC.

This clone is labeled medium-sized. The J gene is TRBJ2-7, the V gene TRBV6-5, with no clear D. The CDR3 length is 13 residues. V was pared by 6 bases and J by 0 bases, with 9 bases between. The germline gives CDR1 MNHEY, CDR2 SVGAGI. CDR3 residues: CASRLTTSYEQYF. In DNA, the CDR3 is TGTGCCAGCAGACTTACGACCTCCTACGAGCAGTACTTC.

The genes are TRBV28 and TRBJ1-1; no firm D call. From germline, CDR1 is MDHEN and CDR2 SYDVKM. V lost 2 bases and J lost 2, with 9 bases in between. The CDR3 sequence is 14 residues long. Written as DNA, the CDR3 is TGTGCCAGCAGTTTAACCCCCCCAAACACTGAAGCTTTCTTT. Translated, it gives CASSLTPPNTEAFF. The full variable domain, in which reference TRBV28 and TRBJ1-1 provide the parts outside the CDR3, is DVKVTQSSRYLVKRTGEKVFLECVQDMDHENMFWYRQDPGLGLRLIYFSYDVKMKEKGDIPEGYSVSREKKERFSLILESASTNQTSMYLCASSLTPPNTEAFFGQGTRLTVV.

CDR3 in amino acids: CASSPQEWETEAFF. Written as DNA, the CDR3 is TGTGCCAGCAGCCCACAGGAATGGGAGACTGAAGCTTTCTTT. The V gene is TRBV5-6, the J gene TRBJ1-1, with a tentative D call TRBD1 (5 bases). CDR1 and CDR2 from the germline V gene are SGHDT and YYEEEE. The V end was cut by 4 bases, the J end by 5 bases, with 15 bases between. The CDR3 extends over 14 amino acids.

This clone was detected ten times or more. The chain uses TRBV7-2 and TRBJ2-3; 9 nucleotides match TRBD2. V shed 5 bases, J shed 6 bases, and the junction held 18 bases outside the gene matches. There are 18 residues in the CDR3. The germline CDR1 and CDR2 sequences are SGHTA and FQGNSA. DNA of the CDR3: TGTGCCAGCAGCCCATTCCCCAGGAGCGGGGGGCGAGGTGATACGCAGTATTTT. Encoded protein: CASSPFPRSGGRGDTQYF.

The rearrangement links TRBV6-5 to TRBJ2-2; no firm D call. With 2 bases removed from V and 9 bases from J, the gap between germline ends came to 13 bases. Germline CDR1 and CDR2: MNHEY and SVGAGI. The CDR3 is 14 residues long. The CDR3 DNA reads TGTGCCAGCAGTTACCTACCTAACCGGAGGGAGCTGTTTTTT. Protein sequence: CASSYLPNRRELFF.

This sequence joins TRBV5-1 and TRBJ1-4; 7 nucleotides match TRBD1. Unmatched junction bases numbered 11, after V lost 4 bases and J lost 5 bases. CDR3 length: 16 amino acids. CDR1 SGHRS and CDR2 YFSETQ come from the germline V gene. The CDR3 DNA is TGCGCCAGCAGCCTACGGACGAGGGGGCTAAATGAAAAACTGTTTTTT. Its protein is CASSLRTRGLNEKLFF.

The chain is built from TRBV7-9 and TRBJ1-5, with D unresolved. Per germline, CDR1 SEHNR and CDR2 FQNEAQ (reference sequence). Trimming shortened V by 2 bases and J by 3 bases, and 14 bases separated the two germline ends. This CDR3 has 16 amino acids. CDR3: CASSLWLGRINQPQHF. CDR3 DNA sequence: TGTGCCAGCAGCTTATGGTTAGGTCGGATCAATCAGCCCCAGCATTTT. Full variable domain (rest looked up from reference TRBV7-9 and TRBJ1-5): DTGVSQNPRHKITKRGQNVTFRCDPISEHNRLYWYRQTLGQGPEFLTYFQNEAQLEKSRLLSDRFSAERPKGSFSTLEIQRTEQGDSAMYLCASSLWLGRINQPQHFGDGTRLSIL.

The V gene is TRBV19, the J gene TRBJ2-7; D is ambiguous. Trimming took off 4 bases at V and 0 bases at J, with 10 bases between the two ends. The V gene's germline CDR1 is LNHDA and CDR2 SQIVND (reference sequence). CDR3 size: 14 residues. The DNA of the CDR3 is TGTGCCAGTAGTAACCGGGCTAGCTCCTACGAGCAGTACTTC. Translation gives CASSNRASSYEQYF.